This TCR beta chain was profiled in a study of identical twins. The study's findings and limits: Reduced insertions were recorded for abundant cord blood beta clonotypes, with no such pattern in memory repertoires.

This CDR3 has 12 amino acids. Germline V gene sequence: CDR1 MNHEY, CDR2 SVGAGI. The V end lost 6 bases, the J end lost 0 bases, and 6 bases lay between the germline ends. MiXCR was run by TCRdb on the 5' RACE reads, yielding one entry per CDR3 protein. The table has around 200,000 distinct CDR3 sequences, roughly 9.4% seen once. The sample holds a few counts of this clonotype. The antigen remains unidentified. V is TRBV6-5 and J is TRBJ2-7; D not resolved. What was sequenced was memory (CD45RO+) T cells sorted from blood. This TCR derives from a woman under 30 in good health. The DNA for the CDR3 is TGTGCCAGCAGGTCGCACTCCTACGAGCAGTACTTC. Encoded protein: CASRSHSYEQYF.